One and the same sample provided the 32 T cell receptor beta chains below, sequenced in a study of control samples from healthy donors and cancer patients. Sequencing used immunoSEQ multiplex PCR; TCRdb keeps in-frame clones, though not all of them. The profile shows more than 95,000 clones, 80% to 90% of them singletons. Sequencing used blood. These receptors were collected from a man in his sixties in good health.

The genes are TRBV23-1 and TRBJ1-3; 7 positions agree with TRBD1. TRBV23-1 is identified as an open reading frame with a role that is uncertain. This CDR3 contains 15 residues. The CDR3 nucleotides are TGCGATCCTCGAGGGGGCGCATTTACTGGAAACACCATATATTTT. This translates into CDPRGGAFTGNTIYF.

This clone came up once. CDR3 sequence reads: CASKGHSGANVLTF. The CDR3 nucleotides read TGTGCCAGTAAGGGACACTCTGGGGCCAACGTCCTGACTTTC. This rearrangement joins TRBV19 to TRBJ2-6; D is possibly TRBD1 (6 bases). The germline V gene encodes CDR1 LNHDA and CDR2 SQIVND (reference sequence). The ends were cut back, 7 bases at V and 0 bases at J, with 7 bases in the middle. The CDR3 sequence is 14 residues long.

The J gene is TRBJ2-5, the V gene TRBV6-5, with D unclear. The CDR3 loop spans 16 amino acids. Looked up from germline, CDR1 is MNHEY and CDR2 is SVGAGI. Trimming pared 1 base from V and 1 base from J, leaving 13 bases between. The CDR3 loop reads CASSYFSSRSQETQYF. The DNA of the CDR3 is TGTGCCAGCAGTTACTTTTCAAGCAGGAGCCAAGAGACCCAGTACTTC.

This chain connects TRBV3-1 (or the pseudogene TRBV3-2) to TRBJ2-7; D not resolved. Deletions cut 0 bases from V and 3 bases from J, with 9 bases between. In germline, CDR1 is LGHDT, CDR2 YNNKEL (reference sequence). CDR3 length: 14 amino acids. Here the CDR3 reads CASSQEGSFYEQYF. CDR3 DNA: TGTGCCAGCAGCCAAGAGGGTAGCTTCTACGAGCAGTACTTC.

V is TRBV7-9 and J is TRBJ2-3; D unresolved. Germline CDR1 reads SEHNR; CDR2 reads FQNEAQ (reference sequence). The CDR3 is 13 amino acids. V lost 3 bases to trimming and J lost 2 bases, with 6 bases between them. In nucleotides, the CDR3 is TGTGCCAGCAGCTTGGGGTACACAGATACGCAGTATTTT. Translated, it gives CASSLGYTDTQYF.

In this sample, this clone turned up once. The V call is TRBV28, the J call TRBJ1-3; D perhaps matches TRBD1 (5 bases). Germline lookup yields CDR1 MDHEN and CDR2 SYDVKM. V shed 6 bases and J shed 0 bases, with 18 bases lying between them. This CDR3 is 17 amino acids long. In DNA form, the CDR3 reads TGTGCCAGCAGCCTCACCCTCACAGGCTCCTCTGGAAACACCATATATTTT. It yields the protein CASSLTLTGSSGNTIYF.

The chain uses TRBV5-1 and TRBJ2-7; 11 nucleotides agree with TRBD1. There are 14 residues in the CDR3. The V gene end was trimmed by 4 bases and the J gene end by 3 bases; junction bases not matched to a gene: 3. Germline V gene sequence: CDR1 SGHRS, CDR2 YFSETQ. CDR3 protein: CASSVDRGHYEQYF. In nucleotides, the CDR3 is TGCGCCAGCAGCGTGGACAGGGGGCACTACGAGCAGTACTTC.

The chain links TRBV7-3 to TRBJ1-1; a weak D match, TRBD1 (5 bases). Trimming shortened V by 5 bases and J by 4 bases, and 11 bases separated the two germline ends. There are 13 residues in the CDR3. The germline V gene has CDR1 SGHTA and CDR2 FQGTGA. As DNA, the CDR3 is TGTGCCAGCAGCAAAATGGGGGGCACTGAAGCTTTCTTT. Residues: CASSKMGGTEAFF.

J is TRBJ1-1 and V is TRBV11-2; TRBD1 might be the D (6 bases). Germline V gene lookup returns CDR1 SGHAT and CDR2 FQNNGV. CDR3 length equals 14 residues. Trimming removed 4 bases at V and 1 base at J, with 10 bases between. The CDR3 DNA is TGTGCCAGCAGCTACGGACAGCCGAACACTGAAGCTTTCTTT. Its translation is CASSYGQPNTEAFF.

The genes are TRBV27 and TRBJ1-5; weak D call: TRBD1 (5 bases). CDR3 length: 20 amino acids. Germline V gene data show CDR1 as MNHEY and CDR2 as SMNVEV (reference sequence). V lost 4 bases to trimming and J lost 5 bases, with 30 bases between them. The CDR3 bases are TGTGCCAGCAGTTCAACCCCTTCACTAATACAGGACACTACGGATCAGCCCCAGCATTTT. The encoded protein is CASSSTPSLIQDTTDQPQHF.

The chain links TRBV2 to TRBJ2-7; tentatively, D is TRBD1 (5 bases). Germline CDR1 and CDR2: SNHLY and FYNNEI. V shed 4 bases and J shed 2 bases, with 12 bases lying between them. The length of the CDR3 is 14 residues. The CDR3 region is CASSGLRGTYEQYF. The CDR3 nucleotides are TGTGCCAGCAGTGGACTTAGGGGTACCTACGAGCAGTACTTC.

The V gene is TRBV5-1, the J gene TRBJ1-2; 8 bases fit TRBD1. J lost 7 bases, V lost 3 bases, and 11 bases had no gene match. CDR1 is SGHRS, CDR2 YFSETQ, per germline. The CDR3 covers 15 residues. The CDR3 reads CASSSVTGDVSGYTF. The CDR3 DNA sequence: TGCGCCAGCAGCTCGGTGACAGGGGACGTTTCTGGCTACACCTTC.

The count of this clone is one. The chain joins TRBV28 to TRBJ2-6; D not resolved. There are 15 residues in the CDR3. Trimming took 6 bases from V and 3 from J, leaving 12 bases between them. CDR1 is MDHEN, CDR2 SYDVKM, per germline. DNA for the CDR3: TGTGCCAGCAGCCTTCCCCTGGGTGGGGCCAACGTCCTGACTTTC. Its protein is CASSLPLGGANVLTF.

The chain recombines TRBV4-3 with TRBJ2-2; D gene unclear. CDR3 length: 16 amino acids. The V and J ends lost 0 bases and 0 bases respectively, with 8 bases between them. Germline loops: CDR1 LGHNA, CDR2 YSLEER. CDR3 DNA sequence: TGCGCCAGCAGCCAAGAAAGCCCTTCGAACACCGGGGAGCTGTTTTTT. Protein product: CASSQESPSNTGELFF.

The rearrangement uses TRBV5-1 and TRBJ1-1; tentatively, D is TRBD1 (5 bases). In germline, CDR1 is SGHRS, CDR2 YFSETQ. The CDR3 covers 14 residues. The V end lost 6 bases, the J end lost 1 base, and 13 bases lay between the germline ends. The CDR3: CASTDYTGNTEAFF. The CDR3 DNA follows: TGCGCCAGCACTGATTACACAGGGAACACTGAAGCTTTCTTT.

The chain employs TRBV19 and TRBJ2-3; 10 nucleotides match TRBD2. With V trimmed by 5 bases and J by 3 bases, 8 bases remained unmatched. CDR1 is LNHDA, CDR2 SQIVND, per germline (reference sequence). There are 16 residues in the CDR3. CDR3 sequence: CASSPGTSELTDTQYF. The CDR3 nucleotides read TGTGCCAGTAGTCCCGGGACTAGCGAGCTAACAGATACGCAGTATTTT.

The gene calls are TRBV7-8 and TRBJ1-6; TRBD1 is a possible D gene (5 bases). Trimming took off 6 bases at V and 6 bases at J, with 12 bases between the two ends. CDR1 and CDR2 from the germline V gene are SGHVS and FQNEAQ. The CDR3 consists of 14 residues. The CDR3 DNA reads TGTGCCAGCAGAGGGGAGCAACCTAATTCACCCCTCCACTTT. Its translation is CASRGEQPNSPLHF.

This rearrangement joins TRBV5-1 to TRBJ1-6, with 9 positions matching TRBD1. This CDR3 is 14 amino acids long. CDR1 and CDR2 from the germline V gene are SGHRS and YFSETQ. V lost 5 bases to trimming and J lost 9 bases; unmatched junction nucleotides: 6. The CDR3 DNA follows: TGCGCCAGCAGTACAGGACAGGGGAGTTCACCCCTCCACTTT. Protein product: CASSTGQGSSPLHF.

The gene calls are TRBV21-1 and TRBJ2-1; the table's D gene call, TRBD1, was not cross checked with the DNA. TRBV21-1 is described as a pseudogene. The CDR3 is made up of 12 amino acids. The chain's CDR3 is CASSLTGNEQFF. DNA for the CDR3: TGTGCCAGCAGCCTGACAGGTAATGAGCAGTTCTTC.

Here the CDR3 DNA reads TGTGCCAGCAGCCAAGTTCCCAACGGGGGAGGGAAGTGGTATTTT. The encoded protein is CASSQVPNGGGKWYF. This chain links TRBV3-1 (or the pseudogene TRBV3-2) with TRBJ2-3; 7 positions match TRBD2. Germline V CDR1 and CDR2: LGHDT, YNNKEL (reference sequence). V lost 1 base to trimming and J lost 14 bases; unmatched junction nucleotides: 15. This CDR3 contains 15 residues.

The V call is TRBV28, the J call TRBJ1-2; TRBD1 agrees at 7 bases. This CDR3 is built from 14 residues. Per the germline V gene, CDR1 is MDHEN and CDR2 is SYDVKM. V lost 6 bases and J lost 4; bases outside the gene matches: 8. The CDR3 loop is CASSFAGGSYGYTF. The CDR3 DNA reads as TGTGCCAGCAGCTTTGCAGGGGGGTCCTATGGCTACACCTTC.

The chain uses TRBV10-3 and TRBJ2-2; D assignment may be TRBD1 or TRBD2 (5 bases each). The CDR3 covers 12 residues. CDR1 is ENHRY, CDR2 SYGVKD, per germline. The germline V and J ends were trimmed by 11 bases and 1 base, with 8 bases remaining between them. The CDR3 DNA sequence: TGTGCCTTGGGGGAGAACACCGGGGAGCTGTTTTTT. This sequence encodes CALGENTGELFF.

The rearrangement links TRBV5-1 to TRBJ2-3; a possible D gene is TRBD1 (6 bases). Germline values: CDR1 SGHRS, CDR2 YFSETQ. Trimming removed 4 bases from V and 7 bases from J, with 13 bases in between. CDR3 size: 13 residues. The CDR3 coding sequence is TGCGCCAGCAGCGGAACGCAGGGGAATACGCAGTATTTT. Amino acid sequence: CASSGTQGNTQYF.

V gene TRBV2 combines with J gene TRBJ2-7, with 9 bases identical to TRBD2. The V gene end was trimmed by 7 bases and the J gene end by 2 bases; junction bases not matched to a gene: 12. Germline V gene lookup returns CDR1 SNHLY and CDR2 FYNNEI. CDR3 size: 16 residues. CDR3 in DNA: TGTGCCAGCACAAGGCGTAGCGGGGGACCGACCTACGAGCAGTACTTC. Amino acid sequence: CASTRRSGGPTYEQYF.

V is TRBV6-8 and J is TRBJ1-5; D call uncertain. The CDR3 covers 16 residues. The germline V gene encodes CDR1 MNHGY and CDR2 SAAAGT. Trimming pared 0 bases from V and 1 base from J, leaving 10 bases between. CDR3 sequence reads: CASSYSKASSNQPQHF. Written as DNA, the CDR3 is TGTGCCAGCAGTTACTCGAAGGCGTCCAGCAATCAGCCCCAGCATTTT.

The CDR3 DNA reads as TGTGCCAGCAGCTTAGATGGGACTAGCTCCTCAGATACGCAGTATTTT. Protein: CASSLDGTSSSDTQYF. The J gene is TRBJ2-3, the V gene TRBV7-9; TRBD2 agrees at 9 bases. Germline CDR1 SEHNR, CDR2 FQNEAQ (reference sequence). This CDR3 contains 16 residues. V was pared by 1 base and J by 4 bases, with 6 bases of the junction left unmatched. The full variable domain, its missing parts supplied by reference TRBV7-9 and TRBJ2-3, is DTGVSQNPRHKITKRGQNVTFRCDPISEHNRLYWYRQTLGQGPEFLTYFQNEAQLEKSRLLSDRFSAERPKGSFSTLEIQRTEQGDSAMYLCASSLDGTSSSDTQYFGPGTRLTVL.

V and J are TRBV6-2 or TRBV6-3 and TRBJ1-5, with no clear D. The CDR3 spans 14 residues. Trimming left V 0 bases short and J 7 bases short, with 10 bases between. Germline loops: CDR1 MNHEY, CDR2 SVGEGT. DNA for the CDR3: TGTGCCAGCAGTTACTCGTTGGGATACCAGCCCCAGCATTTT. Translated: CASSYSLGYQPQHF.

The CDR3 bases are TGTGCCAGCAGCTTCGGGTCGGGGACCCAGTACTTC. Its protein is CASSFGSGTQYF. V and J are TRBV7-9 and TRBJ2-5; no clear D gene. The CDR3 has 12 residues. The germline CDR1 and CDR2 sequences are SEHNR and FQNEAQ (reference sequence). V lost 3 bases and J 7 bases, leaving 9 bases between the germline ends.

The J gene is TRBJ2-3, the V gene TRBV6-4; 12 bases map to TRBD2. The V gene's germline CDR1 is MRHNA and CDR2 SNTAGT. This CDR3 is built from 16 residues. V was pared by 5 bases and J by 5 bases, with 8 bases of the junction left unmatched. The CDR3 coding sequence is TGTGCCAGCAGTCGCCTAGCGGGGGGGGAAGGAGATACGCAGTATTTT. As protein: CASSRLAGGEGDTQYF.

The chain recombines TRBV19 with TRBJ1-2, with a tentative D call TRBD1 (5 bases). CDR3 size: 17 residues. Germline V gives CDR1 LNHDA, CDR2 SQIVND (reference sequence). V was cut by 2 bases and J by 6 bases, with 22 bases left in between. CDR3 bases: TGTGCCAGTAGTATAATGTCCCAGGCCACGAGGGGAAATGGCTACACCTTC. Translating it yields CASSIMSQATRGNGYTF.

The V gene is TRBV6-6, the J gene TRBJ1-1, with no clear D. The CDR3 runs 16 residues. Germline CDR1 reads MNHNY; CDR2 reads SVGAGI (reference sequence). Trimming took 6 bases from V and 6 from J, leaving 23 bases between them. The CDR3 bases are TGTGCCAGCAGCCCGAGACACCTCCGTGTTTACCCTGAAGCTTTCTTT. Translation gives CASSPRHLRVYPEAFF.

DNA of the CDR3: TGTGCCAGCAGTTTATCGCCGCCGGGCAATCAGCCCCAGCATTTT. This sequence encodes CASSLSPPGNQPQHF. This rearrangement joins TRBV27 to TRBJ1-5; D unclear. Germline V lookup: CDR1 MNHEY, CDR2 SMNVEV (reference sequence). This CDR3 is 15 amino acids long. V lost 0 bases to trimming and J lost 2 bases, with 8 bases between them.